The clone carrying this T cell receptor beta chain was recorded many times. The antigen is unknown. Trimming pared 3 bases from V and 5 bases from J, leaving 5 bases between. The CDR3 runs to 12 residues. Germline assignment: CDR1 MDHEN and CDR2 SYDVKM. These data are taken from a study of molecular identifiers for immune sequencing clone quantification. TCRdb reanalysed the PCR reads using MiXCR and keeps one entry per CDR3 protein. Of 85,000 to 90,000 distinct CDR3 sequences detected, more than 20% appear once; the ten largest clones hold 0.6% to 0.95%. General study results and limits: A shared barcode on identical TCR molecules could lead to underestimated sizes for highly expanded clones. Jurkat TCR RNA that was spiked in from one cell was reportedly detectable among one million naive cells.

Naive CD8 T cells were sorted as CD8+CD4-CCR7+CD45RA+. Source material: naive CD8+ T cells from blood, with Jurkat cell RNA spiked in. Sample subset: FACS-sorted CD8+CD4-CCR7+CD45RA+ naive T cells. This clonotype originated in a human donor in good health. Some libraries in this study had Jurkat cell RNA spiked in. The rearrangement joins TRBV28 to TRBJ1-5; D ambiguous. This CDR3 is CASSFAYQPQHF. The CDR3 DNA is TGTGCCAGCAGTTTTGCCTATCAGCCCCAGCATTTT.